This T cell receptor beta chain came from a study of T cells in tumors after PD-1 blockade. Profiling relied on immunoSEQ multiplex PCR, and the TCRdb table lists in-frame clones only, not all of them. Among 54,000 or so clones listed, just under 80% were seen once. V was cut by 0 bases and J by 1 base, with 13 bases left in between. This CDR3 region has 16 residues. Germline V lookup: CDR1 SGHRS, CDR2 YFSETQ. The specimen comprised PBMCs, sampled before anti-PD-1 treatment. The rearrangement joins TRBV5-1 to TRBJ1-1, with unresolved D. The sequence derives from a human donor with basal cell carcinoma. The CDR3 loop reads CASSLEITASNTEAFF. The CDR3 DNA reads TGCGCCAGCAGCTTGGAAATTACGGCGTCGAACACTGAAGCTTTCTTT. Full variable domain (missing parts from reference TRBV5-1 and TRBJ1-1): KAGVTQTPRYLIKTRGQQVTLSCSPISGHRSVSWYQQTPGQGLQFLFEYFSETQRNKGNFPGRFSGRQFSNSRSEMNVSTLELGDSALYLCASSLEITASNTEAFFGQGTRLTVV.